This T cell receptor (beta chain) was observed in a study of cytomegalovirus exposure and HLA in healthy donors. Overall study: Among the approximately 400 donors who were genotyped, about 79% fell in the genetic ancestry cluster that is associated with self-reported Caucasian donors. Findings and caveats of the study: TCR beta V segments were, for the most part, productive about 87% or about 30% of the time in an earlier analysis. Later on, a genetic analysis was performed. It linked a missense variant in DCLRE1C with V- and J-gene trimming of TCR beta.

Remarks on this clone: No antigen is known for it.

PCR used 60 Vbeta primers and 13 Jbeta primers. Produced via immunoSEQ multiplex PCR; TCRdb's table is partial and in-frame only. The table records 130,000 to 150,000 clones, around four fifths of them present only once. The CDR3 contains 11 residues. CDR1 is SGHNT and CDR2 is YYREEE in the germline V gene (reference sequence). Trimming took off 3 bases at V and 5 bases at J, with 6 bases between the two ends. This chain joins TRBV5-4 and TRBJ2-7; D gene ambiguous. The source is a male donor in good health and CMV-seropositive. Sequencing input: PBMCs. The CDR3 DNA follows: TGTGCCAGCAGCTCCTTTAACGAGCAGTACTTC. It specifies CASSSFNEQYF.